What follows describes a single T cell receptor (beta chain). Its antigen has not been determined. The input lacks base qualities; no much larger clone sits a single base away. Each sample was amplified in two independent genomic DNA replicates, using 0.4 to 0.6 ug for blood and about 1.6 ug for tumor or normal breast. TCRB sequencing of genomic DNA was carried out with the ImmunoSeq Intro kit according to the manufacturer's instructions. For absolute quantification, the approximately 30-cycle multiplex PCR included proprietary primers along with spike-in control sequences. Single-end 150-bp reads were used to sequence an 87-bp fragment spanning the CDR3 and the flanking V and J genes. Seven samples, each with two replicates, were multiplexed per lane of an Illumina MiSeq using version 3.0 chemistry. Per the source publication's procedure: Raw data were processed by the vendor's proprietary pipeline, with both replicates merged into one result per sample. Productive rearrangements sharing the V-gene family, CDR3 amino acid sequence and J-gene segment were defined as clonotypes. Clonality was calculated as 1 minus the normalized Shannon entropy (Pielou evenness) of TCRB abundances. T cell density was estimated as total templates divided by the number of input cells, with the number of input cells inferred from the DNA input amount. Recon was used with default parameters to estimate total repertoire diversity and clonality. Clonotypes with over 0.1% abundance in tumor and at least 32-fold higher abundance in tumor than in normal breast were defined as tumor-enriched. TCRdb's version of the immuneACCESS table is confined to in-frame rearrangements and falls short of the full clone set. An unresolved V gene accounts for under half of the shortfall where checked; the remainder is of unknown origin. That table furnishes V, J and clone size, whereas the DNA furnished D and trimming. This sample gives just over 70,000 clones in total; approximately 79% of them show up just once. The ten largest make up 3.5% of the sample.

This specimen comes from a study of early stage breast cancer tumors (dated by TCRdb to 2017 to 2019). For the study in its entirety: Of the 15 to 20 invasive breast tumors, some twelve were found to be estrogen receptor-positive, progesterone receptor-positive and HER2-negative. Of the approximately 12 ER+/PR+/HER2- tumors, eight were classified as invasive ductal carcinomas and four as invasive lobular carcinomas. On average, each sample got roughly 9.7-fold read coverage. The samples as a whole yielded more than 2.5 million detected templates, corresponding to 900,000 to 1,100,000 unique clonotypes.

Study-wide findings and limitations: Bulk genomic DNA sequencing of unsorted cells missed chain pairing and functional markers such as CD4, CD8 and FOXP3. Because the cohort was small, analysis by tumor subtype was not possible. Tumors showed about 2.3-fold higher T cell density and higher clonality than adjacent normal breast tissue. Enriched TCRB sequences shared across patients were mostly commonly generated sequences, unlikely to play an important role in the tumor microenvironment. Repertoires from blood resembled normal breast more closely than tumor, and using blood as a reference for each tissue separated tumor from normal in about 90% of the 16 patients.

V and J lose 5 bases and 0 bases, and a span of 10 bases separates them. Taken from the germline V gene, the CDR1 and CDR2 loops are MDHEN and SYDVKM. The CDR3 spans 14 residues, from the cysteine through the phenylalanine. Here the CDR3 DNA is all that survives: 42 bases in frame from base 1. The study profiled bulk TCR beta-chain repertoires in matched peripheral blood, tumor and adjacent normal breast tissue taken from some 15 patients with early-stage breast cancer. Before surgery, whole blood (about 4.5-11 mL) was collected into EDTA tubes and processed within 2 hours. Ficoll-Paque centrifugation in SepMate-50 tubes was used to isolate peripheral blood mononuclear cells. PBMCs were cryopreserved in about 90% FBS with roughly 10% DMSO in aliquots of roughly 2 to 4.5 million cells and stored in liquid nitrogen. The Qiagen AllPrep DNA/RNA Mini kit was used to extract genomic DNA.

The sample was blood. The rearrangement combines TRBV28 with TRBJ2-5; no D segment can be confidently identified. The receptor's source is a person aged 55 to 69 with breast cancer. The encoded CDR3 is CASSLSANQETQYF. The sequence in DNA is TGTGCCAGCAGTCTATCAGCGAACCAAGAGACCCAGTACTTC.